This paragraph covers one T cell receptor beta chain sequence. This specimen belongs to a study of blood T cell repertoires in COVID-19. Study in general: Acute-phase and convalescent COVID-19 samples originated in the United States, Italy and Spain.

In the authors' methods: Reference gene primer amplification gave nucleated cell count estimates. Here immunoSEQ multiplex PCR was the method, and the copy in TCRdb shows in-frame clones only, minus some. D and trimming were read from the DNA, whereas the V and J calls and clone size are those reported in that table. This table holds approximately 300,000 clones, around 90% found once. Seattle participants joined during active infection and were tracked over time. Sequenced: peripheral blood. The source of this sequence is a woman aged 25 to 39 with COVID-19, enrolled during active disease.

The CDR3 DNA is TGTGCCAGCAGCCCGCAGACAGGGGGCAAGGGTTATGGCTACACCTTC. Its protein is CASSPQTGGKGYGYTF. This chain links TRBV13 with TRBJ1-2; 10 bases agree with TRBD1. V dropped 5 bases and J dropped 5; count of bases not matched to a gene: 11. Per the germline V gene, CDR1 is PRHDT and CDR2 is FYEKMQ (reference sequence). This CDR3 comprises 16 residues.